This T cell receptor beta chain was found in a study of T-cell reconstitution after alpha-beta-depleted transplantation in children (dated by TCRdb to the mid-2010s). Regarding the complete study: Using TCR repertoire profiling, the study quantitatively followed how T-cell immune reconstitution unfolded in children after TCRalphabeta/CD19-depleted allogeneic hematopoietic cell transplantation.

The CDR3 starts with the cysteine, ends with the phenylalanine, and has 14 residues. Just the 42-base CDR3 DNA is kept, in frame starting at base 1. Trimming costs V 3 bases and J 3 bases, and their ends lie 9 bases apart. The library was produced with PCR. TCRdb records Illumina HiSeq 2500 as the sequencer. To normalize quantification of the TCRbeta repertoire, the TCR libraries were built with molecular barcoding that relied on unique molecular identifiers. Through fastp at Q25 and MiXCR, TCRdb rebuilt clones from the public reads, retaining in-frame beta chains. Rows are unified per CDR3 protein, each entry keeping the most common DNA and genes. The table for this sample lists hundreds of thousands of distinct CDR3 sequences; 16% of them were counted only once. The leading ten clones occupy around 0.96% of the sample. A note on this clonotype: What this receptor recognizes is not known. No base quality information exists; no much larger clone differs at one position.

The receptor was isolated from a human donor who donated a stem cell graft to a child with acute myeloid leukemia. The input for sequencing was PBMCs from the stem cell graft donor, taken from the stem cell graft. Recombination joined TRBV12-3 or TRBV12-4 with TRBJ1-5; confidence is insufficient to name the D gene. The DNA is as follows: TGTGCCAGCAGTTTTCGGCAAATCAATCAGCCCCAGCATTTT. It encodes CASSFRQINQPQHF.